The 17 T cell receptor beta chains below all came from one sample that was sequenced in a study of T cell changes during pregnancy in multiple sclerosis. TCRdb keeps only in-frame clones here, not all; method: immunoSEQ multiplex PCR. This table holds over 55,000 clones, almost 90% found once. The starting material was peripheral blood, obtained after pregnancy. The source is a female donor in good health, enrolled as a control in a pregnancy study.

The genes are TRBV14 and TRBJ2-7, with 8 bases fitting TRBD1. The J call may not be correct, given that the DNA end is closer to TRBJ2-5. The CDR3 spans 13 residues. Germline assignment: CDR1 SGHDN and CDR2 FVKESK. CDR3 sequence: CASSHSGTGTQYF. The CDR3 DNA sequence: TGTGCCAGCAGCCACTCCGGGACAGGGACCCAGTACTTC.

This chain connects TRBV23-1 to TRBJ1-1; no reliable D call. TRBV23-1 qualifies as an ORF whose function is uncertain. The CDR3 has 11 residues. V gave up 8 bases and J gave up 4 bases, with 8 bases separating them. CDR3 in DNA: TGCGCCAGCTCATCATGCACTGAAGCTTTCTTT. This encodes CASSSCTEAFF.

The V call is TRBV5-1, the J call TRBJ2-4; TRBD2 aligns across 9 bases. This CDR3 has 14 residues. With 3 bases clipped from V and 8 bases from J, the junction kept 6 bases outside the gene matches. Germline V gives CDR1 SGHRS, CDR2 YFSETQ. The CDR3 DNA reads as TGCGCCAGCAGCTCTAGCGGGGTCAGGGACATTCAGTACTTC. Residues: CASSSSGVRDIQYF. Full variable domain (rest looked up from reference TRBV5-1 and TRBJ2-4): KAGVTQTPRYLIKTRGQQVTLSCSPISGHRSVSWYQQTPGQGLQFLFEYFSETQRNKGNFPGRFSGRQFSNSRSEMNVSTLELGDSALYLCASSSSGVRDIQYFGAGTRLSVL.

V and J are TRBV7-8 and TRBJ2-7; 9 bases are a match to TRBD2. From germline, CDR1 is SGHVS and CDR2 FQNEAQ. V shed 1 base and J 0 bases; nucleotides not matched to a gene: 10. This CDR3 is built from 18 residues. The CDR3 DNA reads as TGTGCCAGCAGCTTAGGCCCCAGGCTAGCGGGGAACTCCTACGAGCAGTACTTC. This translates into CASSLGPRLAGNSYEQYF.

The chain uses TRBV2 and TRBJ2-7; TRBD2 matches 13 bases. This CDR3 spans 17 amino acids. The germline CDR1 and CDR2 sequences are SNHLY and FYNNEI. The J segment lost 0 bases and the V segment lost 6 bases, leaving 8 bases of the junction unmatched. The CDR3 reads CASRDRTSGSPSYEQYF. In DNA form, the CDR3 reads TGTGCCAGCAGGGACAGGACTAGCGGGAGCCCCTCCTACGAGCAGTACTTC. The full variable domain, completed using reference TRBV2 and TRBJ2-7, is EPEVTQTPSHQVTQMGQEVILRCVPISNHLYFYWYRQILGQKVEFLVSFYNNEISEKSEIFDDQFSVERPDGSNFTLKIRSTKLEDSAMYFCASRDRTSGSPSYEQYFGPGTRLTVT.

The chain combines TRBV19 with TRBJ1-2; 9 positions match TRBD1. The germline V gene has CDR1 LNHDA and CDR2 SQIVND (reference sequence). This CDR3 has 14 amino acids. With V trimmed by 6 bases and J by 4 bases, 6 bases remained unmatched. CDR3 coding DNA: TGTGCCAGTAGCCCTACAGGGGGCAGCTATGGCTACACCTTC. Protein product: CASSPTGGSYGYTF.

This clone has only a few counts. The V gene is TRBV7-6, the J gene TRBJ2-1; 16 bases fit TRBD2. CDR3 size: 17 residues. Germline CDR1 reads SGHVS; CDR2 reads FNYEAQ. V lost 5 bases to trimming and J lost 2 bases; unmatched junction nucleotides: 3. The CDR3 reads CASSQGLAGGPYNEQFF. CDR3 nucleotides: TGTGCCAGCAGCCAGGGACTAGCGGGAGGGCCCTACAATGAGCAGTTCTTC.

The chain uses TRBV14 and TRBJ2-7, with D maybe TRBD1 (7 bases). There are 15 residues in the CDR3. The V end lost 2 bases, the J end lost 6 bases, and 17 bases lay between the germline ends. Germline V CDR1 and CDR2: SGHDN, FVKESK. This CDR3 reads CASSQRGGGLGEQYF. In nucleotides, the CDR3 is TGTGCCAGCAGCCAAAGAGGAGGGGGCCTGGGCGAGCAGTACTTC.

The chain carries TRBV6-6 and TRBJ1-1, with D maybe TRBD1 (6 bases). CDR1 is MNHNY, CDR2 SVGAGI, per germline (reference sequence). This CDR3 contains 14 residues. V was cut by 8 bases and J by 4 bases, with 17 bases left in between. The CDR3 protein is CASFNRVGGTEAFF. The CDR3 DNA is TGTGCCAGCTTTAACAGGGTCGGCGGCACTGAAGCTTTCTTT.

The chain couples TRBV14 to TRBJ1-3; D is unclear. The CDR3 runs 14 residues. Trimming pared 4 bases from V and 2 bases from J, leaving 9 bases between. Germline values: CDR1 SGHDN, CDR2 FVKESK. DNA of the CDR3: TGTGCCAGCAGCCTGATGGCGGCTGGAAACACCATATATTTT. Protein product: CASSLMAAGNTIYF.

This clone appeared a few times. The chain uses TRBV6-4 and TRBJ1-1, with 9 bases fitting TRBD1. This CDR3 spans 13 amino acids. Germline CDR1 is MRHNA and CDR2 is SNTAGT. V shed 6 bases and J 3 bases; nucleotides not matched to a gene: 2. This CDR3 reads CASRQGAYTEAFF. The CDR3 DNA sequence: TGTGCCAGCAGACAGGGGGCTTACACTGAAGCTTTCTTT.

The chain couples TRBV6-1 to TRBJ1-1; 7 bases are a match to TRBD1. CDR1 is MNHNS and CDR2 is SASEGT in the germline V gene. The V segment lost 4 bases and the J segment 5 bases; nucleotides outside the gene matches: 7. This CDR3 comprises 14 residues. The CDR3 nucleotides are TGTGCCAGCAGTGGCTGGGACAGAAGGACTGAAGCTTTCTTT. It translates to CASSGWDRRTEAFF.

This chain uses TRBV19 with TRBJ2-5; 10 nucleotides align to TRBD2. The length of the CDR3 is 16 residues. Trimming removed 7 bases from V and 0 bases from J; junction bases left unmatched: 8. Germline loops: CDR1 LNHDA, CDR2 SQIVND (reference sequence). The CDR3 spells CASKASGGTYQETQYF. The CDR3 DNA follows: TGTGCCAGTAAGGCTAGCGGGGGAACGTACCAAGAGACCCAGTACTTC.

The chain uses TRBV5-4 and TRBJ2-5, with a tentative D call TRBD1 (6 bases). Between the trimmed V and J ends, which lost 4 bases and 5 bases, there was a span of 24 bases. The CDR3 is 17 amino acids. Germline CDR1 and CDR2: SGHNT and YYREEE (reference sequence). The CDR3: CASSGGHPAAFGETQYF. Written as DNA, the CDR3 is TGTGCCAGCAGCGGGGGCCACCCCGCCGCCTTCGGGGAGACCCAGTACTTC.

The V call is TRBV2, the J call TRBJ2-5, with 7 bases that match TRBD2. The junction had 9 bases not matched to a gene; V was cut back by 4 bases and J by 4 bases. The CDR3 length is 15 residues. The germline V gene has CDR1 SNHLY and CDR2 FYNNEI. The CDR3 region has the DNA TGTGCCAGCAGTGTTGGGGGGGTGGTGGGAGAGACCCAGTACTTC. Residues: CASSVGGVVGETQYF. The full variable domain, completed using reference TRBV2 and TRBJ2-5, is EPEVTQTPSHQVTQMGQEVILRCVPISNHLYFYWYRQILGQKVEFLVSFYNNEISEKSEIFDDQFSVERPDGSNFTLKIRSTKLEDSAMYFCASSVGGVVGETQYFGPGTRLLVL.

The chain couples TRBV15 to TRBJ2-5; the match to TRBD2 covers 7 bases. This CDR3 contains 15 residues. Germline assignment: CDR1 LNHNV and CDR2 YYDKDF (reference sequence). V was pared by 5 bases and J by 4 bases, with 10 bases of the junction left unmatched. The CDR3 region is CATSPGTNKGETQYF. The DNA for the CDR3 is TGTGCCACCAGCCCCGGGACTAATAAGGGAGAGACCCAGTACTTC.

The rearrangement joins TRBV6-4 to TRBJ2-1; D unresolved. The CDR3 runs 13 residues. From germline, CDR1 is MRHNA and CDR2 SNTAGT. V was trimmed by 2 bases and J by 10 bases, leaving 12 bases between them. CDR3 bases: TGTGCCAGCAGTGACCAGTTCCCTGGCGAGCAGTTCTTC. Translated: CASSDQFPGEQFF.